This passage covers 23 T cell receptor beta chains from one sample sequenced in a study of T cell repertoires in cytomegalovirus infection. TCRdb analysed the reads with MiXCR anew, one entry per CDR3 protein. In the table there are more than 200,000 distinct CDR3 sequences, 8% to 9.5% of which are singletons. Sequencing used PBMCs. The source of these receptors is a human donor in good health (CMV status not recorded). Some clones in this sample may be carry-over from other donors' samples.

This clonotype was seen a few times. The CDR3 region is CSARGGTDTQYF. DNA of the CDR3: TGCAGTGCCCGGGGGGGGACAGATACGCAGTATTTT. The rearrangement links TRBV20-1 to TRBJ2-3; TRBD2 matches at 8 bases. The CDR3 loop spans 12 amino acids. The germline gives CDR1 DFQATT, CDR2 SNEGSKA (reference sequence). Germline trimming cut 6 bases from V and 3 bases from J; bases unmatched to any gene: 2.

This clonotype was seen repeatedly, ten times or more. In DNA, the CDR3 is TGTGCCAGCATCCGACCAGGGAGGGAGCTCAGTCAGCCCCAGCATTTT. Translated: CASIRPGRELSQPQHF. This chain connects TRBV28 to TRBJ1-5; the D gene is possibly TRBD1 (5 bases). Germline V gene sequence: CDR1 MDHEN, CDR2 SYDVKM. The CDR3 sequence is 16 residues long. The V and J ends lost 7 bases and 6 bases respectively, with 22 bases between them. Looking up the rest from reference TRBV28 and TRBJ1-5 gives the full variable domain: DVKVTQSSRYLVKRTGEKVFLECVQDMDHENMFWYRQDPGLGLRLIYFSYDVKMKEKGDIPEGYSVSREKKERFSLILESASTNQTSMYLCASIRPGRELSQPQHFGDGTRLSIL.

In its sample, this clonotype was seen many times. The V call is TRBV3-1, the J call TRBJ2-7; D gene unclear. Deletions cut 6 bases from V and 0 bases from J, with 12 bases between. The CDR3 is made up of 14 amino acids. CDR1 LGHDT and CDR2 YNNKEL come from the germline V gene (reference sequence). The CDR3 reads CASSAGSVSYEQYF. CDR3 bases: TGTGCCAGCAGTGCCGGGTCCGTCTCCTACGAGCAGTACTTC.

Many counts were recorded for this clonotype. This chain uses TRBV7-8 with TRBJ1-5, with D possibly matching TRBD1 (6 bases). CDR3 length equals 18 residues. Trimming pared 5 bases from V and 5 bases from J, leaving 25 bases between. Germline values: CDR1 SGHVS, CDR2 FQNEAQ. The CDR3 loop is CASSPDRPITAGDQPQHF. The DNA for the CDR3 is TGTGCCAGCAGCCCGGACAGACCAATAACCGCCGGGGATCAGCCCCAGCATTTT.

This clonotype was seen repeatedly, ten times or more. This rearrangement joins TRBV7-2 to TRBJ2-4; 8 nucleotides match TRBD1. V gave up 5 bases and J gave up 7 bases; unmatched junction bases: 4. Germline loops: CDR1 SGHTA, CDR2 FQGNSA. The CDR3 contains 13 residues. CDR3 sequence: CASSPTGENIQYF. In DNA, the CDR3 is TGTGCCAGCAGCCCGACAGGGGAGAACATTCAGTACTTC. The complete variable domain, with remaining parts taken from reference TRBV7-2 and TRBJ2-4, reads GAGVSQSPSNKVTEKGKDVELRCDPISGHTALYWYRQSLGQGLEFLIYFQGNSAPDKSGLPSDRFSAERTGGSVSTLTIQRTQQEDSAVYLCASSPTGENIQYFGAGTRLSVL.

This clonotype was seen ten or more times. The chain links TRBV7-2 to TRBJ2-2, with D maybe TRBD2 (5 bases). CDR1 SGHTA and CDR2 FQGNSA come from the germline V gene. V was clipped by 5 bases and J by 5 bases, with 15 bases between them. This CDR3 spans 15 amino acids. The CDR3 DNA follows: TGTGCCAGCAGCCCCAGCCGACGAGGGACCGGGGAGCTGTTTTTT. Its translation: CASSPSRRGTGELFF.

This clonotype has a count of ten or more. The V gene is TRBV7-6, the J gene TRBJ2-2; D call uncertain. Germline V gene lookup returns CDR1 SGHVS and CDR2 FNYEAQ. The CDR3 extends over 12 amino acids. V lost 6 bases and J lost 4, with 6 bases in between. The CDR3 loop reads CASSRFTGELFF. CDR3 DNA: TGTGCCAGCAGTCGATTCACCGGGGAGCTGTTTTTT.

This chain links TRBV18 with TRBJ2-2; 7 nucleotides match TRBD1. V was clipped by 4 bases and J by 1 base; unmatched bases: 6. Germline CDR1 reads KGHSH; CDR2 reads LQKENI. The CDR3 spans 16 residues. Written as DNA, the CDR3 is TGTGCCAGCTCACAATCGACAGGGATGAACACCGGGGAGCTGTTTTTT. The encoded protein is CASSQSTGMNTGELFF.

Many counts were recorded for this clonotype. V and J are TRBV11-2 and TRBJ2-7; D unresolved. Germline CDR1 is SGHAT and CDR2 is FQNNGV. Between the trimmed V and J ends, which lost 4 bases and 2 bases, there was a span of 9 bases. The CDR3 length is 13 residues. For the CDR3, the DNA is TGTGCCAGCAGCTATGGGATGACCTACGAGCAGTACTTC. Protein product: CASSYGMTYEQYF.

There are many counts of this clonotype. The chain links TRBV7-2 to TRBJ2-7; the D is unclear. The CDR3 extends over 13 amino acids. Trimming cost V 1 base and J 2 bases, with 6 bases left between them. The germline CDR1 and CDR2 sequences are SGHTA and FQGNSA. The CDR3 nucleotides are TGTGCCAGCAGCTTAGAAATCACCTACGAGCAGTACTTC. This codes for CASSLEITYEQYF.

This clonotype was detected only a few times. The rearrangement uses TRBV2 and TRBJ2-5; unclear D gene. Germline lookup yields CDR1 SNHLY and CDR2 FYNNEI. The length of the CDR3 is 12 residues. Trimming removed 6 bases from V and 5 bases from J, with 10 bases in between. Written as DNA, the CDR3 is TGTGCCAGCAGCGACTTCGTCGAGACCCAGTACTTC. Translated, it gives CASSDFVETQYF. Full variable domain (missing parts from reference TRBV2 and TRBJ2-5): EPEVTQTPSHQVTQMGQEVILRCVPISNHLYFYWYRQILGQKVEFLVSFYNNEISEKSEIFDDQFSVERPDGSNFTLKIRSTKLEDSAMYFCASSDFVETQYFGPGTRLLVL.

CDR3 DNA: TGTGCCAGCAGCCGAGGACAGTTGGGAGCCGGGGAGCTGTTTTTT. As protein: CASSRGQLGAGELFF. V usage is TRBV28 and J usage is TRBJ2-2; the D gene is possibly TRBD1 (6 bases). The germline V and J ends were trimmed by 6 bases and 6 bases, with 17 bases remaining between them. The CDR3 is made up of 15 amino acids. Per the germline V gene, CDR1 is MDHEN and CDR2 is SYDVKM.

This clonotype was observed at least ten times. This chain links TRBV7-9 with TRBJ1-1; D call uncertain. The length of the CDR3 is 13 residues. Trimming shortened V by 5 bases and J by 1 base, and 8 bases separated the two germline ends. Germline V gives CDR1 SEHNR, CDR2 FQNEAQ (reference sequence). DNA of the CDR3: TGTGCCAGCAGCACCCCACAGAACACTGAAGCTTTCTTT. Its translation: CASSTPQNTEAFF.

This clonotype occurred many times. The CDR3 bases are TGCAGTGCTAGTCGCGTGGACAGTAGCAATCAGCCCCAGCATTTT. It codes for CSASRVDSSNQPQHF. The chain employs TRBV20-1 and TRBJ1-5, with a weak D call TRBD1 (6 bases). The CDR3 consists of 15 residues. The germline V gene encodes CDR1 DFQATT and CDR2 SNEGSKA (reference sequence). Trimming removed 3 bases from V and 0 bases from J, with 12 bases in between.

This clonotype was counted many times. The rearrangement joins TRBV7-8 to TRBJ2-1, with TRBD2 identical over 12 bases. CDR1 is SGHVS and CDR2 is FQNEAQ in the germline V gene. CDR3 size: 19 residues. Unmatched junction bases numbered 16, after V lost 4 bases and J lost 6 bases. The CDR3 nucleotides are TGTGCCAGCAGCTACGAACCCAAAAGACTAGCGGGAGTTCTCAATGAGCAGTTCTTC. Encoded protein: CASSYEPKRLAGVLNEQFF.

This sequence joins TRBV7-8 and TRBJ2-7, with D tentatively TRBD1 (6 bases). CDR3 size: 15 residues. Germline CDR1 is SGHVS and CDR2 is FQNEAQ. V was clipped by 0 bases and J by 5 bases, with 14 bases between them. CDR3 sequence: CASSLAGAVGDEQYF. The CDR3 bases are TGTGCCAGCAGCTTAGCGGGGGCCGTGGGGGACGAGCAGTACTTC.

This clonotype was counted at least ten times. The rearrangement links TRBV6-2 or TRBV6-3 to TRBJ1-1; D gene ambiguous. V lost 2 bases to trimming and J lost 10 bases, with 8 bases between them. CDR1 MNHEY and CDR2 SVGEGT come from the germline V gene. The CDR3 extends over 11 amino acids. This CDR3 reads CASSYRSGAFF. CDR3 in DNA: TGTGCCAGCAGTTACCGGAGTGGAGCTTTCTTT.

This clonotype was seen a few times. The chain uses TRBV4-1 and TRBJ2-4, with D possibly matching TRBD1 (5 bases). The CDR3 has 16 residues. The V and J ends lost 0 bases and 0 bases respectively, with 9 bases between them. Germline V lookup: CDR1 MGHRA, CDR2 YSYEKL. The CDR3 reads CASSQDNDRAKNIQYF. CDR3 in DNA: TGCGCCAGCAGCCAAGATAACGACAGAGCCAAAAACATTCAGTACTTC.

V is TRBV7-2 and J is TRBJ1-5, with D maybe TRBD1 (6 bases). The CDR3 loop spans 13 amino acids. The germline gives CDR1 SGHTA, CDR2 FQGNSA. Trimming removed 5 bases from V and 5 bases from J, with 10 bases in between. CDR3 in amino acids: CASSRRGDQPQHF. In DNA form, the CDR3 reads TGTGCCAGCAGCCGCAGGGGCGATCAGCCCCAGCATTTT.

This clonotype has at least ten counts. The chain uses TRBV7-9 and TRBJ2-3; D remains unclear. V was cut by 4 bases and J by 2 bases, with 13 bases left in between. The germline V gene has CDR1 SEHNR and CDR2 FQNEAQ (reference sequence). The CDR3 runs to 15 residues. The CDR3 nucleotides read TGTGCCAGCAGCTCCGGACGGATAAACACAGATACGCAGTATTTT. It encodes CASSSGRINTDTQYF.

This clonotype was counted ten times or more. The V and J genes are TRBV30 and TRBJ2-1; no clear D. The CDR3 is 13 residues long. V was clipped by 3 bases and J by 2 bases, with 8 bases between them. Germline assignment: CDR1 GTSNPN and CDR2 SVGIG (reference sequence). The CDR3 sequence is CAWSPGPYNEQFF. CDR3 sequence (DNA): TGTGCCTGGAGCCCAGGACCCTACAATGAGCAGTTCTTC.

This clonotype has a count of ten or more. V and J are TRBV7-2 and TRBJ1-3, with a possible D match to TRBD1 (6 bases). The V end was cut by 2 bases, the J end by 2 bases, with 19 bases between. Germline V gene lookup returns CDR1 SGHTA and CDR2 FQGNSA. CDR3 length: 18 residues. CDR3 residues: CASSLRTYGQPPGNTIYF. CDR3 sequence (DNA): TGTGCCAGCAGCTTAAGGACGTATGGACAGCCTCCTGGAAACACCATATATTTT.

The chain employs TRBV14 and TRBJ2-7, with TRBD1 matching 7 bases. The J segment lost 2 bases and the V segment lost 4 bases, leaving 35 bases of the junction unmatched. CDR1 is SGHDN and CDR2 is FVKESK in the germline V gene. There are 24 residues in the CDR3. Here the CDR3 reads CASSLVWGQRPRAHPVTIPYEQYF. The CDR3 bases are TGTGCCAGCAGCCTAGTCTGGGGACAGCGACCGAGAGCCCATCCCGTAACGATCCCCTACGAGCAGTACTTC.